Listed below are T cell receptor beta chains from one sample, sequenced in a study of T-cell reconstitution after alpha-beta-depleted transplantation in children. MiXCR, applied by TCRdb to the PCR reads, yields one record per CDR3 protein. Altogether 65,000 to 75,000 distinct CDR3 sequences are present, roughly 4.9% being singletons, with the ten largest covering approximately 19%. The sequences come from PBMCs, mostly from graft donor cells, collected 180 days after TCRalphabeta/CD19-depleted stem cell transplant. Receptors were obtained from a boy less than two years old who had a stem cell transplant for acute myeloid leukemia, so the T cells may come from the graft donor. The CDR3 runs from the conserved cysteine through the conserved F or W. The D gene is left open where the match is weak. The listing skips clone size in some rows; elsewhere it reads once, few, many or a size class.

d_call	v_call	j_call	clone_size	cdr3_aa	cdr3_nt
TRBD1	TRBV6-5	TRBJ2-1	-	CASRGRDREYNEQFF	TGTGCCAGCAGGGGCCGGGACAGGGAATACAATGAGCAGTTCTTC
TRBD1	TRBV10-3	TRBJ2-2	-	CAISHGTGPTEATGELFF	TGTGCCATCTCTCATGGGACAGGGCCTACTGAGGCCACCGGGGAGCTGTTTTTT
-	TRBV10-3	TRBJ2-7	many	CAISESTGITYEQYF	TGTGCCATCAGTGAGTCAACAGGGATAACCTACGAGCAGTACTTC
TRBD2	TRBV11-2	TRBJ2-3	many	CASSLDPGLAGWTDTQYF	TGTGCCAGCAGCTTAGATCCGGGACTAGCGGGGTGGACAGATACGCAGTATTTT
-	TRBV4-2	TRBJ1-4	many	CASSRGATNEKLFF	TGTGCCAGCAGCCGGGGTGCAACTAATGAAAAACTGTTTTTT
TRBD1	TRBV29-1	TRBJ1-4	many	CSGMTGADEKLFF	TGCAGCGGAATGACAGGGGCTGATGAAAAACTGTTTTTT
TRBD2	TRBV12-3/TRBV12-4	TRBJ2-3	many	CASSLGLAGGRDTQYF	TGTGCCAGCAGTTTGGGGCTAGCGGGGGGGCGAGATACGCAGTATTTT
TRBD1	TRBV6-5	TRBJ1-5	many	CASTEDRLDVEVYQPQHF	TGTGCCAGCACCGAGGACAGGCTGGACGTGGAAGTTTATCAGCCCCAGCATTTT
-	TRBV3-1	TRBJ1-5	many	CASSLRGGHQPQHF	TGTGCCAGCAGCCTTAGGGGAGGGCATCAGCCCCAGCATTTT
-	TRBV5-5	TRBJ2-3	many	CASSLLGGPSTDTQYF	TGTGCCAGCAGCTTGTTGGGCGGGCCAAGCACAGATACGCAGTATTTT
-	TRBV5-5	TRBJ2-5	many	CASSFVRGETQYF	TGTGCCAGCAGCTTTGTACGGGGCGAGACCCAGTACTTC
-	TRBV6-1	TRBJ1-6	many	CASSESLAGRGDSPLHF	TGTGCCAGCAGTGAAAGCCTAGCTGGGAGGGGGGATTCACCCCTCCACTTT
TRBD1	TRBV4-1	TRBJ1-4	many	CASSHGQGRGSSTNEKLFF	TGCGCCAGCAGCCACGGACAGGGGAGGGGCTCGTCAACTAATGAAAAACTGTTTTTT
-	TRBV18	TRBJ2-5	few	CASSPPLALLQETQYF	TGTGCCAGCTCACCACCGCTAGCCCTACTCCAAGAGACCCAGTACTTC
TRBD1	TRBV6-5	TRBJ1-1	-	CASSYDRVNTEAFF	TGTGCCAGCAGTTATGACAGGGTGAACACTGAAGCTTTCTTT
TRBD1	TRBV7-9	TRBJ2-2	many	CASSGTGHTGELFF	TGTGCCAGCTCCGGGACAGGGCACACCGGGGAGCTGTTTTTT
-	TRBV24-1	TRBJ2-1	once	CATGKGNNEQFF	TGTGCCACCGGGAAAGGGAACAATGAGCAGTTCTTC
TRBD2	TRBV18	TRBJ2-1	many	CASSPPVRGDNEQFF	TGTGCCAGCTCCCCTCCTGTGCGGGGGGACAATGAGCAGTTCTTC